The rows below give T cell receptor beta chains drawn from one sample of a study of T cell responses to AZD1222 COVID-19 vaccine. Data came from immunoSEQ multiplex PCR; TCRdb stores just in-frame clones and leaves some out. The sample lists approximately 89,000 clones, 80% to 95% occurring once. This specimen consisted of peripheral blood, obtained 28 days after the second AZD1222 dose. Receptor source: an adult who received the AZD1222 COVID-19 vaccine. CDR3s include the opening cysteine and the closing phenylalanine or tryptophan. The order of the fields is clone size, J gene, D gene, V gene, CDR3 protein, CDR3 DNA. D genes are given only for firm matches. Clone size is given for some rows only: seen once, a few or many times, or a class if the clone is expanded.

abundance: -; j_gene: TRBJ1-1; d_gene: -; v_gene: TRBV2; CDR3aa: CASTLNGAMGDTEAFF; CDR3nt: TGTGCCAGCACCTTAAATGGGGCGATGGGGGACACTGAAGCTTTCTTT
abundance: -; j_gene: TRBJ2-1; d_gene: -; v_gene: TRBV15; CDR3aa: CATGRPNEQFF; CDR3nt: TGTGCCACCGGCAGGCCAAATGAGCAGTTCTTC
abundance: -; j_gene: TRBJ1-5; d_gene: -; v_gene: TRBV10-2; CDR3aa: CASSDLRVINQPQHF; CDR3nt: TGCGCCAGCAGTGACCTCAGGGTAATCAATCAGCCCCAGCATTTT
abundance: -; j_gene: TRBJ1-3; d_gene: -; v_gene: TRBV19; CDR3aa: CASSKGQDYSSGNTIYF; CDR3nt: TGTGCCAGTAGTAAAGGGCAGGACTATAGCTCTGGAAACACCATATATTTT
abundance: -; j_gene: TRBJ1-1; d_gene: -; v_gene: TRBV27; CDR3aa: CASSKGVRENTEAFF; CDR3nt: TGTGCCAGCAGCAAGGGGGTCAGGGAGAACACTGAAGCTTTCTTT
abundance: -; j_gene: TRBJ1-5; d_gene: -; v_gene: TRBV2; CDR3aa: CASSEEAWAQHF; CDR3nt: TGTGCCAGCAGTGAAGAAGCCTGGGCCCAGCATTTT
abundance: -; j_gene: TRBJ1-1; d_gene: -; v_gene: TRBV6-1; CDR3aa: CASSELGGGTEAFF; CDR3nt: TGTGCCAGCAGTGAATTAGGAGGGGGCACTGAAGCTTTCTTT
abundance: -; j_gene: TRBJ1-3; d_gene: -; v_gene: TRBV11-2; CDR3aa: CASRNLGGGNTIYF; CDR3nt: TGTGCCAGCAGAAACCTAGGGGGGGGAAACACCATATATTTT
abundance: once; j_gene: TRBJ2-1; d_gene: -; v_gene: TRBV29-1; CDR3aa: CSVVAGGSYNEQFF; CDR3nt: TGCAGCGTTGTAGCCGGGGGCTCCTACAATGAGCAGTTCTTC
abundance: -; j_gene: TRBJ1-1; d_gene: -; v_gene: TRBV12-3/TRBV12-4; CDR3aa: CASSFLQGGEAFF; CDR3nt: TGTGCCAGCAGTTTTCTACAGGGAGGTGAAGCTTTCTTT
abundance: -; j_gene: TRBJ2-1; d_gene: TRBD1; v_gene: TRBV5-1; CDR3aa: CASSTQGVSSYNEQFF; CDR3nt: TGCGCCAGCAGCACCCAGGGGGTGAGCTCCTACAATGAGCAGTTCTTC
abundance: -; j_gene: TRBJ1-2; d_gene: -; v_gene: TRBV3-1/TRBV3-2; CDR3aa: CASSQEGQANYGYTF; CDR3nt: TGTGCCAGCAGCCAAGAAGGGCAGGCCAACTATGGCTACACCTTC
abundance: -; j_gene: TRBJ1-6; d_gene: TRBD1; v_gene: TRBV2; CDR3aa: CASRSQGAGSSPLHF; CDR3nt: TGTGCCAGCAGGTCACAGGGGGCCGGTAGTTCACCCCTCCACTTT
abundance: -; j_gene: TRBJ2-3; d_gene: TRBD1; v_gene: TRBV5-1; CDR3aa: CASSLAPTTQGFADTQYF; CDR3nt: TGCGCCAGCAGCTTGGCCCCTACAACACAGGGGTTTGCAGATACGCAGTATTTT